Listed here is a single T cell receptor beta chain. Its cognate antigen has yet to be identified. Per-base qualities were not stored, and no clone one base away is much larger. To sequence the TCRbeta CDR3 region, genomic DNA was isolated from the sorted cells. The immunoSEQ Assay was used to sequence the TCRbeta CDR3 regions. The source is immuneACCESS, and TCRdb retained only in-frame sequences with V and J called. Part of the clones is not carried over; for the studies checked, unresolved V genes explain less than half of this, and the remainder is unexplained. The sample records around 65,000 clones, over 60% of which are singletons. 2% to 2.5% of the sample belongs to the ten largest clones. These data are taken from a study of OX40 agonist ivuxolimab in advanced cancers. As for the study more broadly: Ivuxolimab was an agonistic, fully human IgG2 monoclonal antibody directed against OX40 (CD134), a costimulatory receptor. Intravenous ivuxolimab was administered to patients every 2 weeks at six dose levels: 0.01, 0.1, 0.3, 1.5, 3 and 10 mg/kg. Of the approximately 54 dose-escalation patients, hepatocellular carcinoma was present in about 20, melanoma in about 15, renal cell carcinoma in 9 and head and neck cancer in 9. A male proportion of roughly 80% and a mean age of approximately 55 years, ranging from roughly 23 to 85, were recorded for the dose-escalation cohort. Patients were allowed to have had prior anti-PD-1, anti-PD-L1 or anti-CTLA-4 therapy, and approximately 39% of the dose-escalation patients had been treated with checkpoint inhibitors. Three dose-escalation patients achieved partial responses, one with hepatocellular carcinoma and two with cutaneous melanoma. The purpose of peripheral TCRbeta sequencing was to test whether ivuxolimab changed TCR sequence diversity and led to clonal T-cell expansion. The paper covers the monotherapy dose-escalation part of the phase I ivuxolimab trial, which included N ≈ 57 patients.

The paper as a whole reports these results and caveats: Antigen specificity was not determined for the clonally expanded peripheral T cells. At doses of 0.1 to 3.0 mg/kg, clonal expansion of both CD4+ and CD8+ blood T cells was observed from baseline to week 6. Low levels of normalized T-cell clonal expansion were also shown by some nonresponding patients. In partial responders in the 0.1-3.0 mg/kg groups, normalized peripheral clonal expansion was found to be among the lowest, especially among CD8+ T cells. After ivuxolimab, more expanded clones were found on average in CD8+ T cells than in CD4+ T cells.

Patients with autoimmune disease history or receiving systemic immunosuppression were excluded from the trial. Peripheral blood for TCR sequencing was collected from all dose cohorts at baseline, on cycle 4 day 1, and on cycle 7 day 1. Samples were obtained from an open-label, multicenter, first-in-human phase I dose-escalation trial of ivuxolimab. The trial enrolled adults with locally advanced or metastatic head and neck squamous cell, hepatocellular, melanoma or renal cell carcinoma. Before TCR sequencing, CD4+ T cells and CD8+ T cells were sorted from peripheral blood as separate populations. The V and J ends are trimmed by 0 bases and 3 bases, leaving 15 bases between them. Per the germline V gene, MGHDK is the CDR1 and SYGVNS is the CDR2. The CDR3 goes from the cysteine to the phenylalanine over 16 residues. Only CDR3 DNA remains: 48 bases, in frame from the first base.

Here the chain combines TRBV25-1 and TRBJ2-7; the D segment could be TRBD1, given 6 matching bases. Here the sequenced sample was CD4+ or CD8+ T cells sorted from blood, taken in a trial of the OX40 agonist ivuxolimab. This TCR came from an adult with an advanced solid tumor such as melanoma, head and neck, liver or kidney cancer. CDR3 reads: CASSEYPRRGVYEQYF. The DNA sequence is TGTGCCAGCAGTGAATACCCCCGCAGGGGTGTCTACGAGCAGTACTTC.